What follows is one TCR beta chain and its context. Its antigen remains unknown. This CDR3 is built from 15 residues. The V end was cut by 5 bases, the J end by 5 bases, with 16 bases between. Germline loops: CDR1 SGHTA, CDR2 FQGNSA. These data originate in a study of OX40 agonist ivuxolimab in advanced cancers. Study-level background: Participants averaged approximately 65 years of age (range about 23 to 79) and were less than 85% male.

Libraries were prepared by immunoSEQ multiplex PCR; TCRdb keeps only in-frame clonotypes and omits some of them. The data show approximately 160,000 clones, around 94% seen once. Overall study results and limits: Some of the nonresponding patients also showed low levels of normalized T-cell clonal expansion. CD8+ T cells averaged more expanded clones than CD4+.

The chain couples TRBV7-2 to TRBJ2-1; a possible D gene is TRBD2 (6 bases). Source: CD4+ or CD8+ T cells sorted from blood, taken in a trial of the OX40 agonist ivuxolimab. The sequence derives from an adult with an advanced solid tumor such as melanoma, head and neck, liver or kidney cancer. The CDR3 sequence: CASSPRTGDNNEQFF. CDR3 sequence (DNA): TGTGCCAGCAGCCCCCGGACGGGGGATAACAATGAGCAGTTCTTC.